This T cell receptor (beta chain) derives from a study of metastatic and nonmetastatic thyroid tumors. The study, taken as a whole, reports: Significantly greater TCR beta diversity was reportedly found in malignant thyroid tumors than in benign nodules (in blood and tumor).

Germline assignment: CDR1 MNHNS and CDR2 SASEGT. The V gene lost 6 bases and the J gene lost 3 bases, with 9 bases spanning the gap. This CDR3 comprises 12 residues. This clone has only a few counts. Its specificity is unknown. Since a much larger clone is just one base distant, this may be a read error. The conserved final phenylalanine or tryptophan is absent from the CDR3, which likely points to a read error. MiXCR re-clonotyped the PCR reads for TCRdb. Counted here are about 48,000 clones, around 21% occurring once; the ten biggest clones make up 3% to 4%. All patients were untreated before thyroid surgery.

The specimen sequenced was blood. The source of this sequence is a male donor with papillary thyroid cancer or a benign thyroid nodule (not recorded which). Some clones in this sample may be carry-over from other donors' samples. The chain carries TRBV6-1 and TRBJ2-7; D remains unclear. The CDR3 nucleotides read TGTGCCAGCAGAGACTCCTACTACGAGCAGTACCTC. Residues: CASRDSYYEQYL.